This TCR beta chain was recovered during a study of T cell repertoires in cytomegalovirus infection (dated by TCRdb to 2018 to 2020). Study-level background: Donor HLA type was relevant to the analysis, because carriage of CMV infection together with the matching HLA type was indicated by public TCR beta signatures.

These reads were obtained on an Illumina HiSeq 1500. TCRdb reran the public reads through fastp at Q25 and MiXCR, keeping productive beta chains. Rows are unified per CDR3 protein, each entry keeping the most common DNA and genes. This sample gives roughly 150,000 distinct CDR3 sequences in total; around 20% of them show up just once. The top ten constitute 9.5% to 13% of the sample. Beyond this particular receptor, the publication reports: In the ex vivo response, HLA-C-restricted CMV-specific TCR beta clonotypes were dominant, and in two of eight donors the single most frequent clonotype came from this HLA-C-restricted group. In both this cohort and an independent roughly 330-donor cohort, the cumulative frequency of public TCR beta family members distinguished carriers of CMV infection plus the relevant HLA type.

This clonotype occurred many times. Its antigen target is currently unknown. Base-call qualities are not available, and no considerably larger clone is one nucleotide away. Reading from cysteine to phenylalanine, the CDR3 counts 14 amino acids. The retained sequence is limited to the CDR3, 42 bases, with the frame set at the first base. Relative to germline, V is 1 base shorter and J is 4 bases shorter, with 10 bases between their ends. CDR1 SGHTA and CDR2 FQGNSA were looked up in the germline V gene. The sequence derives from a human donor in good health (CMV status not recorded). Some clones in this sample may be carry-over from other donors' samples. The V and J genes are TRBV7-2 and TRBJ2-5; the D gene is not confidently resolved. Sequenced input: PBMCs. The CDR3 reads CASSLGPSGETQYF. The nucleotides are TGTGCCAGCAGCTTAGGCCCCAGTGGAGAGACCCAGTACTTC.